The source of this T cell receptor beta chain is a study of T cell responses to AZD1222 COVID-19 vaccine. General study findings and limits: The donors showed a predominance of white British ancestry and of females, with possible underestimation of clonal diversity.

Assay used: immunoSEQ multiplex PCR; TCRdb lists only in-frame clones, some missing. The repertoire includes about 100,000 clones, approximately 90% of them detected once, and about 3% sits in the top ten. Germline CDR1 is MNHEY and CDR2 is SMNVEV (reference sequence). The CDR3 sequence is 16 residues long. Trimming cost V 2 bases and J 3 bases, with 15 bases left between them. Concerning this clone itself: Antigen unknown.

This chain joins TRBV27 and TRBJ2-3, with D maybe TRBD1 (6 bases). This sample comprised peripheral blood, obtained on day 0 of AZD1222 vaccination. The clonotype was recovered from an adult in good health. The CDR3 spells CASSLVDRPLTDTQYF. The CDR3 DNA is TGTGCCAGCAGTTTAGTCGACAGGCCTTTAACAGATACGCAGTATTTT.